What follows describes a single TCR beta chain. This record comes from a study of CD8+CD57+ T cells in acquired aplastic anemia. The CDR3 is made up of 15 amino acids. CDR1 SGHRS and CDR2 YFSETQ come from the germline V gene. V shed 0 bases and J 1 base; nucleotides not matched to a gene: 1. Sequenced patients had shown CD8+CD57+ cell expansion by flow cytometry. It was genomic DNA that served as the template for profiling TCR beta VDJ and CDR3. TCRdb analysed the reads with MiXCR anew, one entry per CDR3 protein. The table records approximately 220,000 distinct CDR3 sequences, more than 40% of them present only once.

The rearrangement joins TRBV5-1 to TRBJ2-3, with 8 bases aligning to TRBD2. The clonotype comes from a human donor with aplastic anemia. The sample consisted of sorted CD4+, CD8+, or CD8+CD57+ T cells (not recorded which) from PBMCs. The DNA of the CDR3 is TGCGCCAGCAGCTTGGCTAGCGGGCGCACAGATACGCAGTATTTT. Its translation is CASSLASGRTDTQYF.